Shown below are 28 T cell receptor beta chains from a single sample sequenced in a study of cytomegalovirus exposure and HLA in healthy donors (dated by TCRdb to the late 2010s). Preparation of the library involved the immunoSEQ multiplex PCR assay. For the multiplex PCR, a mixture combining 60 forward primers for TCR Vbeta segments and 13 reverse primers for TCR Jbeta segments was used. The table was pulled from immuneACCESS by TCRdb, which kept in-frame rearrangements only. Such tables lose some clones; where checked, under half of the loss comes from unresolved V genes, and the rest has no known cause. For this sample the table gives some 150,000 clones, of which about four fifths were detected only once. The top ten clones comprise 2.5% to 3% of the sample. The source material was PBMCs. The receptors come from a man between 18 and 29 years old in good health and CMV-seronegative.

The J gene is TRBJ1-2, the V gene TRBV28; TRBD1 is a possible D gene (5 bases). From germline, CDR1 is MDHEN and CDR2 SYDVKM. This CDR3 spans 15 amino acids. With 5 bases removed from V and 2 bases from J, the gap between germline ends came to 15 bases. CDR3 amino acids: CASSPPQTENYGYTF. The CDR3 coding sequence is TGTGCCAGCAGTCCGCCCCAGACAGAGAACTATGGCTACACCTTC.

This chain links TRBV19 with TRBJ2-1; 7 nucleotides align to TRBD2. J was trimmed by 2 bases and V by 5 bases; bases with no gene match: 9. Germline lookup yields CDR1 LNHDA and CDR2 SQIVND (reference sequence). The CDR3 is 16 amino acids. In nucleotides, the CDR3 is TGTGCCAGTAGTTTACCAGCGGGGATCGCCTACAATGAGCAGTTCTTC. Its protein product is CASSLPAGIAYNEQFF.

The rearrangement links TRBV5-1 to TRBJ1-6, with 7 bases fitting TRBD1. The CDR3 spans 14 residues. The germline gives CDR1 SGHRS, CDR2 YFSETQ. The trim removed 4 bases at V and 10 bases at J, leaving 8 bases unmatched. In DNA form, the CDR3 reads TGCGCCAGCAGCACGCAGGGGGATCGGTCACCCCTCCACTTT. This translates into CASSTQGDRSPLHF.

The V gene is TRBV27, the J gene TRBJ2-5; 12 positions match TRBD1. V lost 6 bases and J lost 5; bases outside the gene matches: 4. Looked up from germline, CDR1 is MNHEY and CDR2 is SMNVEV (reference sequence). The CDR3 spans 14 residues. The CDR3 spells CASRGTGGRETQYF. CDR3 coding DNA: TGTGCCAGCAGGGGGACAGGGGGCAGGGAGACCCAGTACTTC.

The V call is TRBV18, the J call TRBJ1-1, with TRBD1 as a possible D gene (5 bases). This CDR3 region has 16 residues. CDR1 is KGHSH and CDR2 is LQKENI in the germline V gene. V was pared by 1 base and J by 3 bases, with 15 bases between. This CDR3 reads CASSPRAGAGDTEAFF. The CDR3 nucleotides read TGTGCCAGCTCACCACGAGCTGGGGCCGGTGACACTGAAGCTTTCTTT.

The rearrangement uses TRBV5-1 and TRBJ1-4; D is unresolved. The CDR3 has 18 residues. The germline V and J ends were trimmed by 1 base and 4 bases, with 20 bases remaining between them. Germline-derived CDR1 and CDR2 are SGHRS and YFSETQ. This CDR3 is CASSLKQTGIGVNEKLFF. The CDR3 coding sequence is TGCGCCAGCAGCTTGAAACAGACCGGGATTGGAGTTAATGAAAAACTGTTTTTT.

The CDR3, as DNA: TGTGCCAGCAGTGCTAGTACAGGGGGCAGGAACACTGAAGCTTTCTTT. Translating it yields CASSASTGGRNTEAFF. The chain links TRBV2 to TRBJ1-1, with 9 bases that match TRBD1. Germline CDR1 is SNHLY and CDR2 is FYNNEI. This CDR3 has 16 amino acids. V lost 4 bases and J lost 1; bases outside the gene matches: 7. The full variable domain, rest sourced from reference TRBV2 and TRBJ1-1, is EPEVTQTPSHQVTQMGQEVILRCVPISNHLYFYWYRQILGQKVEFLVSFYNNEISEKSEIFDDQFSVERPDGSNFTLKIRSTKLEDSAMYFCASSASTGGRNTEAFFGQGTRLTVV.

A single count supports this clone. The CDR3, as DNA: TGTGCCAGCAGTCCAATAGGACAGAAGAGCTCCTACGAGCAGTACTTC. Protein product: CASSPIGQKSSYEQYF. V usage is TRBV27 and J usage is TRBJ2-7, with D possibly being TRBD1 (6 bases). The germline V and J ends were trimmed by 5 bases and 0 bases, with 17 bases remaining between them. The CDR3 runs 16 residues. From germline, CDR1 is MNHEY and CDR2 SMNVEV (reference sequence).

The chain carries TRBV18 and TRBJ1-3, with D possibly matching TRBD1 (6 bases). The CDR3 totals 15 residues. The V gene's germline CDR1 is KGHSH and CDR2 LQKENI. V dropped 2 bases and J dropped 0 bases, with 8 bases sitting between them. The CDR3, as DNA: TGTGCCAGCTCACCAGGGGGCCTCTCTGGAAACACCATATATTTT. This codes for CASSPGGLSGNTIYF.

The rearrangement uses TRBV11-2 and TRBJ2-7; 9 bases line up with TRBD1. CDR1 SGHAT and CDR2 FQNNGV come from the germline V gene. The CDR3 totals 15 residues. Trimming cost V 3 bases and J 7 bases; bases outside gene matches: 10. CDR3 loop: CASSFQAGQGLEQYV. CDR3 in DNA: TGTGCCAGCAGCTTTCAGGCGGGACAGGGCCTGGAGCAGTACGTC.

J is TRBJ1-1 and V is TRBV7-9; 7 bases line up with TRBD1. CDR1 and CDR2 (germline): SEHNR, FQNEAQ (reference sequence). CDR3 size: 15 residues. V lost 5 bases, J lost 5 bases, and 11 bases stayed unmatched. The CDR3 DNA follows: TGTGCCAGCAGCCCCCTAGGGGGCAGGCAGACTGAAGCTTTCTTT. This gives the protein CASSPLGGRQTEAFF.

The CDR3 bases are TGTGCCAGCAGCTTACCGGGGTTCAATTCACCCCTCCACTTT. Protein: CASSLPGFNSPLHF. V and J are TRBV11-2 and TRBJ1-6, with D uncertain. Trimming shortened V by 2 bases and J by 7 bases, and 9 bases separated the two germline ends. Germline V gene sequence: CDR1 SGHAT, CDR2 FQNNGV. The CDR3 has 14 residues.

This clone was seen a handful of times. The chain is built from TRBV27 and TRBJ2-3; 10 bases are shared with TRBD2. Germline CDR1 is MNHEY and CDR2 is SMNVEV (reference sequence). The CDR3 covers 14 residues. V was clipped by 4 bases and J by 6 bases; unmatched bases: 4. The CDR3 region is CASSSSGGADTQYF. Here the CDR3 DNA reads TGTGCCAGCAGTTCCAGCGGGGGGGCCGATACGCAGTATTTT.

This rearrangement joins TRBV10-1 to TRBJ1-2; 9 nucleotides match TRBD1. V was clipped by 1 base and J by 5 bases; unmatched bases: 8. Germline lookup yields CDR1 WNHNN and CDR2 SYGVQD (reference sequence). This CDR3 is 16 amino acids long. CDR3 in amino acids: CASSELDRGDGYGYTF. Here the CDR3 DNA reads TGCGCCAGCAGTGAGTTGGACAGGGGTGACGGGTATGGCTACACCTTC.

In this sample, this clone turned up once. This CDR3 is CATQRRGGSYEQYF. Written as DNA, the CDR3 is TGTGCCACCCAACGGCGGGGGGGCTCCTACGAGCAGTACTTC. The gene calls are TRBV27 and TRBJ2-7; 9 nucleotides align to TRBD2. CDR1 is MNHEY and CDR2 is SMNVEV in the germline V gene (reference sequence). V trimming: 10 bases; J trimming: 0 bases; junction bases outside the gene matches: 7. The CDR3 contains 14 residues.

The chain has TRBV6-6 and TRBJ1-5; 8 bases are a match to TRBD1. This CDR3 region has 14 residues. From germline, CDR1 is MNHNY and CDR2 SVGAGI (reference sequence). V was pared by 5 bases and J by 5 bases, with 5 bases of the junction left unmatched. This chain's CDR3 is CASSPDREDQPQHF. The CDR3 bases are TGTGCCAGCAGTCCGGACAGGGAAGATCAGCCCCAGCATTTT.

The chain combines TRBV18 with TRBJ2-1; 8 bases are shared with TRBD2. Germline trimming cut 2 bases from V and 1 base from J; bases unmatched to any gene: 4. This CDR3 spans 16 amino acids. Germline lookup yields CDR1 KGHSH and CDR2 LQKENI. DNA of the CDR3: TGTGCCAGCTCACCAGGATTAGCGGGGTCCTACAATGAGCAGTTCTTC. Its protein is CASSPGLAGSYNEQFF.

The chain joins TRBV19 to TRBJ1-4, with D unclear. V was clipped by 4 bases and J by 6 bases, with 3 bases between them. Germline V gene lookup returns CDR1 LNHDA and CDR2 SQIVND (reference sequence). The CDR3 has 11 amino acids. The CDR3 sequence is CASSNYEKLFF. The CDR3 nucleotides are TGTGCCAGTAGTAACTATGAAAAACTGTTTTTT.

The V and J genes are TRBV5-1 and TRBJ1-1, with D perhaps TRBD1 (5 bases). The V gene's germline CDR1 is SGHRS and CDR2 YFSETQ. Trimming left V 0 bases short and J 0 bases short, with 12 bases between. This CDR3 is 16 amino acids long. The CDR3 nucleotides read TGCGCCAGCAGCTTGGTAGGGGTGGACATGAACACTGAAGCTTTCTTT. Translated, it gives CASSLVGVDMNTEAFF. Variable domain in full (rest from reference TRBV5-1 and TRBJ1-1): KAGVTQTPRYLIKTRGQQVTLSCSPISGHRSVSWYQQTPGQGLQFLFEYFSETQRNKGNFPGRFSGRQFSNSRSEMNVSTLELGDSALYLCASSLVGVDMNTEAFFGQGTRLTVV.

This chain joins TRBV30 and TRBJ2-1; the D gene is possibly TRBD2 (6 bases). V lost 5 bases to trimming and J lost 0 bases, with 11 bases between them. CDR3 length: 14 residues. Germline-derived CDR1 and CDR2 are GTSNPN and SVGIG (reference sequence). The CDR3 DNA follows: TGTGCCTGGGGTCGGGGGAGCTCCTACAATGAGCAGTTCTTC. Protein sequence: CAWGRGSSYNEQFF.

CDR3 region: CAISEETGAYEQYV. The CDR3 DNA reads as TGTGCCATCAGTGAGGAAACAGGGGCCTACGAGCAGTACGTC. The genes are TRBV10-3 and TRBJ2-7, with 7 positions matching TRBD1. J lost 2 bases, V lost 2 bases, and 3 bases had no gene match. Germline CDR1 ENHRY, CDR2 SYGVKD. The CDR3 consists of 14 residues.

As to this clone: Relative to the germline gene, one junction end is altered; a read error may explain this. The chain employs TRBV5-1 and TRBJ2-6; TRBD1 might be the D (6 bases). CDR3 size: 16 residues. Germline V gene lookup returns CDR1 SGHRS and CDR2 YFSETQ. Here the CDR3 reads CASSLVGGGGANGLTF. Written as DNA, the CDR3 is TGCGCCAGCAGCTTGGTTGGGGGCGGTGGGGCCAACGGCCTGACTTTC.

This chain joins TRBV5-5 and TRBJ2-7; tentative D call: TRBD2 (7 bases). The CDR3 loop spans 15 amino acids. CDR1 SGHKS and CDR2 YYEKEE come from the germline V gene (reference sequence). Trimming stripped 3 bases from V and 7 bases from J, with 20 bases between. CDR3 sequence reads: CASSSWGTRGQEQYV. CDR3 nucleotide sequence: TGTGCCAGCAGCTCTTGGGGGACGCGGGGGCAAGAGCAGTACGTC.

The chain carries TRBV19 and TRBJ2-5; 7 bases match TRBD1. CDR1 and CDR2 (germline): LNHDA, SQIVND (reference sequence). There are 17 residues in the CDR3. The ends lost 10 bases at V and 0 bases at J; junction bases unmatched: 17. The CDR3 DNA is TGTGCCACCCCCCTGACAGGGCCAGACATGTACCAAGAGACCCAGTACTTC. Protein product: CATPLTGPDMYQETQYF. The full variable domain, its missing parts supplied by reference TRBV19 and TRBJ2-5, is DGGITQSPKYLFRKEGQNVTLSCEQNLNHDAMYWYRQDPGQGLRLIYYSQIVNDFQKGDIAEGYSVSREKKESFPLTVTSAQKNPTAFYLCATPLTGPDMYQETQYFGPGTRLLVL.

The chain links TRBV2 to TRBJ2-1, with TRBD2 matching 9 bases. The trim removed 6 bases at V and 2 bases at J, leaving 5 bases unmatched. The CDR3 runs 15 residues. The V gene's germline CDR1 is SNHLY and CDR2 FYNNEI. The CDR3 DNA is TGTGCCAGCAGCAGAGCGGGGGGTGCCTACAATGAGCAGTTCTTC. Translating it yields CASSRAGGAYNEQFF.

The chain employs TRBV2 and TRBJ2-5, with 10 bases matching TRBD1. Trimming removed 9 bases from V and 1 base from J; junction bases left unmatched: 8. The CDR3 length is 15 residues. Germline V CDR1 and CDR2: SNHLY, FYNNEI. The CDR3 reads CARTGTGDFQETQYF. CDR3 nucleotide sequence: TGTGCCAGAACCGGGACAGGGGATTTCCAAGAGACCCAGTACTTC.

The chain recombines TRBV19 with TRBJ1-3, with a tentative D call TRBD1 (6 bases). Trimming removed 9 bases at V and 3 bases at J, with 18 bases between. The CDR3 is 15 residues long. Germline CDR1 and CDR2: LNHDA and SQIVND (reference sequence). The CDR3 bases are TGTGCCAGCCGTCTCCCGAACAGGGATGGAAACACCATATATTTT. Amino acids: CASRLPNRDGNTIYF.

The chain uses TRBV5-6 and TRBJ1-2; TRBD1 is a possible D gene (6 bases). The CDR3 contains 14 residues. Deletions cut 3 bases from V and 5 bases from J, with 14 bases between. Germline CDR1 reads SGHDT; CDR2 reads YYEEEE. The CDR3 is CASSYRVPSYGYTF. The DNA for the CDR3 is TGTGCCAGCAGCTACAGGGTCCCCAGTTATGGCTACACCTTC.